This TCR beta chain was recovered during a study of blood T cells in healthy people across ages. Alongside a J-beta primer mix, a sample-barcoded 5' primer served in a second PCR lasting about 7 to 12 cycles. TCRdb used MiXCR to reprocess the 5' RACE reads, holding one entry per CDR3 protein. The profile shows 750,000 to 950,000 distinct CDR3 sequences, approximately 24% of them singletons. The CDR3 consists of 13 residues. Germline V CDR1 and CDR2: SGHKS, YYEKEE (reference sequence). With V trimmed by 4 bases and J by 5 bases, 1 base remained unmatched. This clonotype was observed many times. Separately, the same data were catalogued under a study of T cells of mothers and their children. This second study says: Every mother supplied over 8.5 million TCR beta CDR3 reads and every child 2.5 million to 3.5 million.

The sequenced material came from blood. The sequence was obtained from a boy aged 10-17 years in good health. The gene calls are TRBV5-5 and TRBJ1-5; 9 positions match TRBD1. The CDR3: CASSRQGDQPQHF. CDR3 sequence (DNA): TGTGCCAGCAGCCGACAGGGGGATCAGCCCCAGCATTTT.